A single sample gave rise to the 23 T cell receptor beta chains below, sequenced in a study of control samples from healthy donors and cancer patients. Assay used: immunoSEQ multiplex PCR; TCRdb lists only in-frame clones, some missing. The table includes 150,000 to 200,000 clones, approximately 90% detected once. The specimen sequenced was blood. The receptor source for this set is a woman aged 25 to 45 in good health.

The V call is TRBV6-7, the J call TRBJ1-3, with TRBD1 matching 10 bases. TRBV6-7 is sorted into the ORF group, with uncertain function. This CDR3 region has 14 residues. Trimming at V came to 10 bases and at J to 3 bases, leaving 6 bases not matched to a gene. The CDR3 DNA is TGTGCCAAGGTGGACAGGGGGATTGGAAACACCATATATTTT. As protein: CAKVDRGIGNTIYF.

The gene calls are TRBV10-2 and TRBJ1-4, with D tentatively TRBD1 (5 bases). In germline, CDR1 is WSHSY, CDR2 SAAADI. The CDR3 covers 18 residues. Deletions cut 6 bases from V and 6 bases from J, with 26 bases between. The CDR3: CASSRGAGLAWGDEKLFF. CDR3 DNA sequence: TGCGCCAGCAGCCGTGGGGCCGGATTGGCGTGGGGCGATGAAAAACTGTTTTTT.

The chain combines TRBV5-1 with TRBJ1-1, with a tentative D call TRBD1 (6 bases). Germline assignment: CDR1 SGHRS and CDR2 YFSETQ. This CDR3 spans 13 amino acids. V lost 4 bases to trimming and J lost 4 bases, with 11 bases between them. The CDR3 protein is CASSTQGSTEAFF. The CDR3 nucleotides are TGCGCCAGCAGCACACAGGGTAGCACTGAAGCTTTCTTT.

This chain links TRBV6-5 with TRBJ2-1, with 7 bases lining up with TRBD1. Germline V gene data show CDR1 as MNHEY and CDR2 as SVGAGI. This CDR3 is 15 amino acids long. Trimming took 5 bases from V and 8 from J; bases not matched to a gene: 12. The CDR3 here is CASSKRQGSADEQFF. In DNA form, the CDR3 reads TGTGCCAGCAGTAAAAGACAGGGATCTGCGGATGAGCAGTTCTTC.

This sequence joins TRBV28 and TRBJ2-2, with D tentatively TRBD2 (5 bases). This CDR3 comprises 15 residues. The germline V gene encodes CDR1 MDHEN and CDR2 SYDVKM. V gave up 7 bases and J gave up 1 base, with 13 bases separating them. CDR3 sequence reads: CASKRLALNTGELFF. The CDR3, as DNA: TGTGCCAGCAAGCGGCTAGCATTGAACACCGGGGAGCTGTTTTTT.

The V and J genes are TRBV6-5 and TRBJ2-1; 10 positions agree with TRBD2. V lost 5 bases, J lost 4 bases, and 5 bases stayed unmatched. This CDR3 has 15 amino acids. Germline CDR1 MNHEY, CDR2 SVGAGI. The DNA of the CDR3 is TGTGCCAGCAGTAAGACTAGCGGGTATTACAATGAGCAGTTCTTC. It translates to CASSKTSGYYNEQFF.

The CDR3 protein is CASRDLRQGIDYEQYF. CDR3 DNA: TGTGCCAGCAGGGACCTGAGACAGGGAATTGACTACGAGCAGTACTTC. The rearrangement links TRBV2 to TRBJ2-7; 7 positions match TRBD1. Germline V gives CDR1 SNHLY, CDR2 FYNNEI. This CDR3 comprises 16 residues. The ends lost 6 bases at V and 3 bases at J; junction bases unmatched: 14.

The chain combines TRBV7-6 with TRBJ2-1; 9 bases fit TRBD2. Per the germline V gene, CDR1 is SGHVS and CDR2 is FNYEAQ. V was clipped by 3 bases and J by 1 base; unmatched bases: 1. This CDR3 region has 15 residues. CDR3 DNA sequence: TGTGCCAGCAGCTTTAGCGGGAGTTCCTACAATGAGCAGTTCTTC. Residues: CASSFSGSSYNEQFF. Drawing the rest from reference TRBV7-6 and TRBJ2-1, the complete variable domain is GAGVSQSPRYKVTKRGQDVALRCDPISGHVSLYWYRQALGQGPEFLTYFNYEAQQDKSGLPNDRFSAERPEGSISTLTIQRTEQRDSAMYRCASSFSGSSYNEQFFGPGTRLTVL.

The rearrangement joins TRBV28 to TRBJ2-7, with 10 bases identical to TRBD1. The V and J ends lost 7 bases and 6 bases, in that order; junction bases with no gene match: 12. This CDR3 contains 15 residues. From germline, CDR1 is MDHEN and CDR2 SYDVKM. This CDR3 is CASIPRDRGLGEQYF. CDR3 nucleotide sequence: TGTGCCAGCATCCCTCGGGACAGGGGATTAGGCGAGCAGTACTTC.

This clone has only a few counts. This rearrangement joins TRBV19 to TRBJ2-1, with D possibly being TRBD2 (6 bases). The CDR3 covers 16 residues. The V gene's germline CDR1 is LNHDA and CDR2 SQIVND (reference sequence). V was shortened by 5 bases and J by 0 bases, with 14 bases between the two germline ends. For the CDR3, the DNA is TGTGCCAGTAGTCCCCTAGCGTCGAGCTCCTACAATGAGCAGTTCTTC. It specifies CASSPLASSSYNEQFF.

The rearrangement joins TRBV7-8 to TRBJ1-1; TRBD1 is a possible D gene (5 bases). Germline CDR1 reads SGHVS; CDR2 reads FQNEAQ. The germline V and J ends were trimmed by 4 bases and 4 bases, with 7 bases remaining between them. The CDR3 has 12 amino acids. CDR3 in amino acids: CASSSGFTEAFF. CDR3 DNA: TGTGCCAGCAGCTCAGGGTTCACTGAAGCTTTCTTT.

The chain joins TRBV3-1 (or the pseudogene TRBV3-2) to TRBJ2-1; no firm D call. This CDR3 is 12 amino acids long. V lost 2 bases, J lost 7 bases, and 6 bases lay in between. The germline V gene encodes CDR1 LGHDT and CDR2 YNNKEL (reference sequence). CDR3 loop: CASSQLQNEQFF. The CDR3 DNA reads as TGTGCCAGCAGCCAACTCCAAAATGAGCAGTTCTTC.

The gene calls are TRBV2 and TRBJ1-5; tentatively, D is TRBD1 (5 bases). The ends were cut back, 6 bases at V and 2 bases at J, with 17 bases in the middle. Germline CDR1 SNHLY, CDR2 FYNNEI. There are 16 residues in the CDR3. The CDR3 region has the DNA TGTGCCAGCAGAGCCCCCCAGGGTGGTGGCAATCAGCCCCAGCATTTT. It codes for CASRAPQGGGNQPQHF.

This chain uses TRBV5-1 with TRBJ2-5; the match to TRBD1 covers 11 bases. Germline V gene lookup returns CDR1 SGHRS and CDR2 YFSETQ. Trimming took 0 bases from V and 5 from J; bases not matched to a gene: 3. The CDR3 has 15 amino acids. As DNA, the CDR3 is TGCGCCAGCAGCTTGGGGACAGGGGGCTGGGAGACCCAGTACTTC. Translation gives CASSLGTGGWETQYF.

This chain joins TRBV7-9 and TRBJ2-1; TRBD1 agrees at 7 bases. Germline values: CDR1 SEHNR, CDR2 FQNEAQ (reference sequence). The length of the CDR3 is 15 residues. V lost 1 base and J lost 5; bases outside the gene matches: 5. CDR3 loop: CASSLVLQGDNEQFF. The CDR3 region has the DNA TGTGCCAGCAGCTTAGTCCTCCAGGGGGACAATGAGCAGTTCTTC.

The genes are TRBV15 and TRBJ2-1; 11 positions agree with TRBD2. V was pared by 0 bases and J by 6 bases, with 7 bases of the junction left unmatched. The CDR3 has 17 residues. Germline loops: CDR1 LNHNV, CDR2 YYDKDF (reference sequence). The CDR3 bases are TGTGCCACCAGCAGAGAACTTACCGGGACTAGCGGCAATGAGCAGTTCTTC. Its protein is CATSRELTGTSGNEQFF.

The chain is built from TRBV7-8 and TRBJ2-7; possible D gene TRBD2, 6 bases. Germline V CDR1 and CDR2: SGHVS, FQNEAQ. V gave up 6 bases and J gave up 2 bases, with 20 bases separating them. The CDR3 length is 16 residues. CDR3 coding DNA: TGTGCCAGCAGATACGTGGGGGGTAGCAAAGCCTACGAGCAGTACTTC. Translating gives CASRYVGGSKAYEQYF.

V usage is TRBV7-9 and J usage is TRBJ2-3; 12 bases agree with TRBD2. V was clipped by 3 bases and J by 6 bases; unmatched bases: 10. Germline CDR1 reads SEHNR; CDR2 reads FQNEAQ (reference sequence). The CDR3 contains 17 residues. CDR3 loop: CASSFYKGLAGLDTQYF. The CDR3 DNA follows: TGTGCCAGCAGCTTCTATAAGGGACTAGCGGGTCTCGATACGCAGTATTTT.

The chain uses TRBV9 and TRBJ2-1, with D hard to call. Germline CDR1 and CDR2: SGDLS and YYNGEE. The CDR3 totals 14 residues. Trimming removed 5 bases from V and 3 bases from J, with 12 bases in between. DNA of the CDR3: TGTGCCAGCAGTCCCCCAGTGGGCTACAATGAGCAGTTCTTC. Translating gives CASSPPVGYNEQFF.

The rearrangement joins TRBV27 to TRBJ1-1; D possibly corresponds to TRBD1 (5 bases). Germline CDR1 and CDR2: MNHEY and SMNVEV (reference sequence). V lost 8 bases and J 5 bases, leaving 9 bases between the germline ends. This CDR3 spans 11 amino acids. CDR3 in amino acids: CASRGVTEAFF. CDR3 in DNA: TGTGCCAGCCGGGGGGTTACTGAAGCTTTCTTT.

The chain uses TRBV7-9 and TRBJ2-5, with TRBD1 identical over 9 bases. The CDR3 contains 15 residues. Trimming cost V 3 bases and J 2 bases; bases outside gene matches: 4. The germline V gene has CDR1 SEHNR and CDR2 FQNEAQ (reference sequence). The CDR3 nucleotides read TGTGCCAGCAGCTTTGGGACAGGGCTACAAGAGACCCAGTACTTC. Translated: CASSFGTGLQETQYF.

This chain links TRBV5-1 with TRBJ2-3, with 7 positions matching TRBD1. Trimming cost V 2 bases and J 2 bases; bases outside gene matches: 5. Germline V gives CDR1 SGHRS, CDR2 YFSETQ. This CDR3 has 15 residues. CDR3 DNA: TGCGCCAGCAGCTTCTTCGACAGGGCCACAGATACGCAGTATTTT. It encodes CASSFFDRATDTQYF.

Only one count was recorded for this clone. This chain links TRBV5-1 with TRBJ2-1; tentative D call: TRBD2 (6 bases). Trimming stripped 4 bases from V and 2 bases from J, with 13 bases between. Germline CDR1 reads SGHRS; CDR2 reads YFSETQ. The CDR3 is 15 residues long. CDR3 DNA: TGCGCCAGCAGCCAGGCCGGAGGGACCTACAATGAGCAGTTCTTC. This gives the protein CASSQAGGTYNEQFF.